A single sample gave rise to the 16 T cell receptor beta chains below, sequenced in a study of type 1 and type 2 diabetes patients. Genomic DNA was the PCR template. Amplification of the beta chain CDR3 used 30 forward and 13 reverse multiplex primers. TCRdb re-called the multiplex PCR reads with MiXCR, one entry per CDR3 protein. The sample lists approximately 260,000 distinct CDR3 sequences, roughly 44% occurring once. Material: peripheral blood mononuclear cells (PBMCs). The receptors stem from a man younger than 35 with type 2 diabetes.

V gene TRBV13 combines with J gene TRBJ2-7; the D is unclear. Germline CDR1 PRHDT, CDR2 FYEKMQ (reference sequence). The CDR3 totals 16 residues. Trimming shortened V by 7 bases and J by 0 bases, and 19 bases separated the two germline ends. The CDR3 region is CASTSLTSEYSYEQYF. In DNA, the CDR3 is TGTGCCAGCACTTCCTTGACAAGTGAATACTCCTACGAGCAGTACTTC.

J is TRBJ1-1 and V is TRBV4-2; D remains ambiguous. The V gene's germline CDR1 is LGHNA and CDR2 YNFKEQ. The CDR3 length is 18 residues. Trimming took 0 bases from V and 2 from J, leaving 19 bases between them. The DNA for the CDR3 is TGTGCCAGCAGCCAAGATCGACGGCAGCCCATTCTTAACACTGAAGCTTTCTTT. Translated, it gives CASSQDRRQPILNTEAFF.

The chain couples TRBV7-3 to TRBJ1-1; unclear D gene. CDR1 is SGHTA, CDR2 FQGTGA, per germline. V dropped 5 bases and J dropped 5 bases, with 12 bases sitting between them. The CDR3 consists of 13 residues. CDR3 bases: TGTGCCAGCAGCCGTCAAGCGGGGACTGAAGCTTTCTTT. It translates to CASSRQAGTEAFF.

This clonotype was counted at least ten times. This chain uses TRBV19 with TRBJ1-2; unclear D gene. This CDR3 has 11 amino acids. The germline V gene has CDR1 LNHDA and CDR2 SQIVND (reference sequence). The CDR3, as DNA: TGTTGCTCCGCTTGGGACTATGGCTACACCTTC. Amino acid sequence: CCSAWDYGYTF.

The V call is TRBV25-1, the J call TRBJ1-2; TRBD1 might be the D (6 bases). The germline CDR1 and CDR2 sequences are MGHDK and SYGVNS. This CDR3 is built from 15 residues. The germline V and J ends were trimmed by 1 base and 4 bases, with 13 bases remaining between them. The CDR3 sequence: CASSESSGGAYGYTF. The DNA of the CDR3 is TGTGCCAGCAGTGAATCTAGTGGGGGGGCCTATGGCTACACCTTC.

This clonotype was counted ten times or more. This chain connects TRBV2 to TRBJ2-1; D gene uncertain. This CDR3 has 11 amino acids. CDR1 is SNHLY and CDR2 is FYNNEI in the germline V gene. Between the trimmed V and J ends, which lost 6 bases and 7 bases, there was a span of 7 bases. CDR3 residues: CASSAMNEQFF. CDR3 DNA: TGTGCCAGCAGCGCGATGAATGAGCAGTTCTTC. The whole variable domain, filled in from reference TRBV2 and TRBJ2-1, reads EPEVTQTPSHQVTQMGQEVILRCVPISNHLYFYWYRQILGQKVEFLVSFYNNEISEKSEIFDDQFSVERPDGSNFTLKIRSTKLEDSAMYFCASSAMNEQFFGPGTRLTVL.

This chain connects TRBV13 to TRBJ1-1; possible D gene TRBD1, 5 bases. This CDR3 region has 13 residues. CDR1 is PRHDT and CDR2 is FYEKMQ in the germline V gene (reference sequence). V shed 8 bases and J shed 4 bases, with 14 bases lying between them. CDR3 sequence: CASHMRGSTEAFF. The CDR3 nucleotides are TGTGCCAGCCACATGAGGGGAAGCACTGAAGCTTTCTTT.

The V call is TRBV7-9, the J call TRBJ1-4; the match to TRBD1 covers 10 bases. The CDR3 spans 14 residues. Trimming cost V 6 bases and J 8 bases; bases outside gene matches: 6. Per germline, CDR1 SEHNR and CDR2 FQNEAQ (reference sequence). The CDR3 sequence: CASRRQGASEKLFF. DNA of the CDR3: TGTGCCAGCAGGAGACAGGGGGCGTCGGAAAAACTGTTTTTT.

This clonotype was observed a handful of times. This rearrangement joins TRBV2 to TRBJ1-1; D perhaps matches TRBD1 (5 bases). With 6 bases removed from V and 0 bases from J, the gap between germline ends came to 11 bases. Germline lookup yields CDR1 SNHLY and CDR2 FYNNEI. CDR3 length: 14 residues. CDR3 residues: CASREGRLNTEAFF. The CDR3 DNA sequence: TGTGCCAGCAGGGAGGGACGGTTGAACACTGAAGCTTTCTTT.

The chain carries TRBV5-5 and TRBJ1-2; 7 bases agree with TRBD1. CDR3 length: 13 amino acids. The trim removed 4 bases at V and 8 bases at J, leaving 8 bases unmatched. Germline assignment: CDR1 SGHKS and CDR2 YYEKEE (reference sequence). CDR3 residues: CASSHGQDEGYTF. CDR3 coding DNA: TGTGCCAGCAGCCATGGACAGGATGAAGGCTACACCTTC.

The V call is TRBV6-1, the J call TRBJ2-3, with TRBD2 matching 10 bases. Trimming took 2 bases from V and 6 from J; bases not matched to a gene: 5. Germline V lookup: CDR1 MNHNS, CDR2 SASEGT. The CDR3 extends over 15 amino acids. The chain's CDR3 is CASSELSGGADTQYF. As DNA, the CDR3 is TGTGCCAGCAGTGAACTCAGCGGGGGGGCGGATACGCAGTATTTT.

CDR3 nucleotides: TGTGCCGTAACGGGACAGGGGAACACTGAAGCTTTCTTT. Translating it yields CAVTGQGNTEAFF. V and J are TRBV30 and TRBJ1-1; 9 bases are shared with TRBD1. J gave up 1 base and V 8 bases, and 5 bases lay outside the gene matches. Germline CDR1 is GTSNPN and CDR2 is SVGIG (reference sequence). CDR3 length: 13 residues.

There are many counts of this clonotype. This chain uses TRBV10-3 with TRBJ2-7; D might be TRBD1 (6 bases). CDR3 length equals 13 residues. V was clipped by 7 bases and J by 0 bases, with 10 bases between them. Germline V gene data show CDR1 as ENHRY and CDR2 as SYGVKD. DNA for the CDR3: TGTGCCATCAAAGCGGACAGCTCCTACGAGCAGTACTTC. Amino acids: CAIKADSSYEQYF.

The chain combines TRBV6-5 with TRBJ2-7; D ambiguous. CDR1 MNHEY and CDR2 SVGAGI come from the germline V gene. Trimming shortened V by 10 bases and J by 0 bases, and 16 bases separated the two germline ends. This CDR3 spans 14 amino acids. The CDR3 DNA sequence: TGTGCCACCCACCCAGGCCGCAGCTCCTACGAGCAGTACTTC. It codes for CATHPGRSSYEQYF.

The CDR3 region has the DNA TGTGCCAGCAGTGAAGTGGGCAGGGTAAAAAGGGAGCTGTTTTTT. Translated, it gives CASSEVGRVKRELFF. The rearrangement joins TRBV2 to TRBJ2-2; possible D gene TRBD1, 5 bases. Trimming pared 1 base from V and 9 bases from J, leaving 15 bases between. This CDR3 comprises 15 residues. The germline gives CDR1 SNHLY, CDR2 FYNNEI.

The chain is built from TRBV24-1 and TRBJ2-3, with TRBD2 identical over 8 bases. Trimming cost V 1 base and J 0 bases; bases outside gene matches: 5. This CDR3 comprises 17 residues. From germline, CDR1 is KGHDR and CDR2 SFDVKD. Written as DNA, the CDR3 is TGTGCCACCAGTGATTTCCGCTCTAGCGGGAGCACAGATACGCAGTATTTT. Translating gives CATSDFRSSGSTDTQYF.